A few counts support the clone carrying this TCR beta chain. Its antigen is unidentified. The CDR3 totals 14 residues. With 8 bases removed from V and 0 bases from J, the gap between germline ends came to 13 bases. This entry comes from a study of T cell repertoires in cytomegalovirus infection. The wider study: As its CMV epitopes, the study selected recently identified HLA-C-restricted and well-studied HLA-B-restricted targets. Public TCR beta signatures indicated both CMV infection and matching HLA type. Study-level points and caveats: Based on cumulative public TCR beta family frequency, carriers of CMV plus the relevant HLA were identified. Within the response measured ex vivo, HLA-C-restricted CMV-specific TCR beta clonotypes were dominant.

TCRdb reprocessed the reads with MiXCR, giving one entry per CDR3 protein. The sample lists about 830,000 distinct CDR3 sequences; approximately 29% were seen once. The specimen was cultured CD8+ T cells from PBMCs, collected from culture after CMV antigen stimulation. J is TRBJ1-1 and V is TRBV12-3 or TRBV12-4; D unclear. The receptor was isolated from a human donor in good health (CMV status not recorded). Some clones in this sample may be carry-over from other donors' samples. CDR3 in amino acids: CASLMNTMNTEAFF. CDR3 sequence (DNA): TGTGCCAGCCTCATGAACACCATGAACACTGAAGCTTTCTTT.